Below, one TCR beta chain is given with its context. Only in-frame clones appear in the TCRdb table, and some are missing; sequencing was by immunoSEQ multiplex PCR. Of roughly 570,000 clones in the sample, roughly 89% are singletons; the top ten hold roughly 8%. In germline, CDR1 is MNHNY, CDR2 SVGAGI (reference sequence). The V and J ends lost 6 bases and 8 bases respectively, with 13 bases between them. The length of the CDR3 is 12 residues. The sample originates from a study of blood T cell repertoires in COVID-19. The sequencing input was peripheral blood. The rearrangement joins TRBV6-6 to TRBJ1-2; TRBD1 might be the D (5 bases). The clonotype originates from a woman aged 45-65 years with COVID-19, enrolled during active disease. CDR3 loop: CASSQDGGGYTF. For the CDR3, the DNA is TGTGCCAGCAGCCAGGACGGGGGAGGCTACACCTTC.